This T cell receptor (beta chain) appears in the sequencing data of a study of shared clonotypes between healthy human individuals. Across the whole study: Three plates each covered CD4 naive and memory; CD8 naive two, CD8 memory one.

V lost 7 bases to trimming and J lost 1 base, with 10 bases between them. This CDR3 is built from 12 residues. The germline V gene encodes CDR1 SQVTM and CDR2 ANQGSEA. Some clones are missing from TCRdb's copy, which holds only in-frame ones; the method was immunoSEQ multiplex PCR. Counted here are over a million clones, around 98% occurring once; the ten biggest clones make up roughly 0.45%. Findings of the study overall: Investigators expected sequencing depth to affect clonotype sharing among donors.

This clone has a single count. The antigen remains undetermined. What was sequenced was naive CD4+ T cells sorted from blood. Regarding subset: CD45RA+ positively selected. The rearrangement uses TRBV29-1 and TRBJ1-1; D is undetermined. The sequence was obtained from a man under 40 in good health. CDR3 in DNA: TGCAGCGGACGCGGCTGGAACACTGAAGCTTTCTTT. Translating it yields CSGRGWNTEAFF.